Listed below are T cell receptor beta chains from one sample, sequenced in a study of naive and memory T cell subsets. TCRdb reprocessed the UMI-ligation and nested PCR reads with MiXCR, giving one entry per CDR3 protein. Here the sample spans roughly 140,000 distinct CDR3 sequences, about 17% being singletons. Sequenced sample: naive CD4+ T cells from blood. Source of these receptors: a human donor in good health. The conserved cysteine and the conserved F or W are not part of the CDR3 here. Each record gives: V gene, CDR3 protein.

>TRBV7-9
ASSLMVEAF
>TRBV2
ASSGQGAGNNQPQH
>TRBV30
AWSVVRQSTGELF
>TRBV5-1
ASSLDPVSYNEQF
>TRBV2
ASTAPQGTGANVLT
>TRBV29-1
SVEDQVATGGRLPSGNEQF
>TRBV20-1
SARGRSSSYNEQF
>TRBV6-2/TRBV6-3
ASSYSWGAGNYEQY
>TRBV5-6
ASSLFQGSSYNEQF
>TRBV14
ASSQWGARSEQY
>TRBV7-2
ASSFFTTWDTGELF
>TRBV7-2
ASSLGGTIYEQY
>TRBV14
ASSPLAGGNTGELF